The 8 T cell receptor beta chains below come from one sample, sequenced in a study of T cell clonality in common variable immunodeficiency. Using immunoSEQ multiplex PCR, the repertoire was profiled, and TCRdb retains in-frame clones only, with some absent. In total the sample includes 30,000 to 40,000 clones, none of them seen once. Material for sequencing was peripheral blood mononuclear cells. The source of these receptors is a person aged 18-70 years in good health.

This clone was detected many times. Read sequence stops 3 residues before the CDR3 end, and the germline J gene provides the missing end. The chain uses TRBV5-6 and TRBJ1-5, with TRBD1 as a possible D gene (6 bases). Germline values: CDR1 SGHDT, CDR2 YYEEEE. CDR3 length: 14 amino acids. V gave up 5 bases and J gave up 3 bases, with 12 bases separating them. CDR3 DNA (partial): TGTGCCAGCAGTTCTGGACAGACCAATCAGCCC. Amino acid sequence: CASSSGQTNQP. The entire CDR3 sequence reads CASSSGQTNQPQHF.

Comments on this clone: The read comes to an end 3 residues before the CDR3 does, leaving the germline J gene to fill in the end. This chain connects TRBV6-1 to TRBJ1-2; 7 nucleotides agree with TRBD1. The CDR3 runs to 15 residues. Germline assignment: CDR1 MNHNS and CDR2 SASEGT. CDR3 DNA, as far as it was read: TGTGCCAGCAGTGAAAGGGAGGGGGCGAGTAATGAC. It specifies CASSEREGASND. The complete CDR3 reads CASSEREGASNDYTF.

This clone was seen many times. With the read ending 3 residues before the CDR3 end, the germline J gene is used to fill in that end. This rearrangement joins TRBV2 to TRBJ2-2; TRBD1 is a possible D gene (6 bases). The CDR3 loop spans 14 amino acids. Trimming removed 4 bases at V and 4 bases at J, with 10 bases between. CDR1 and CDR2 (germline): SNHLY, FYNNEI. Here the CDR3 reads CASSAGVSTGELFF. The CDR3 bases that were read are TGTGCCAGCAGTGCAGGGGTGAGCACCGGGGAG.

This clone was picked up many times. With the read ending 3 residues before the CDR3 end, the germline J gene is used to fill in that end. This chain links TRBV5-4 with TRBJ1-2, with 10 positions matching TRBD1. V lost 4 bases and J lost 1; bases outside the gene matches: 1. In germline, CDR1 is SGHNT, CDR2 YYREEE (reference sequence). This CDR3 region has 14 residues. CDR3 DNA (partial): TGTGCCAGCAGCCGGACAGGGGGTAACTATGGC. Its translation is CASSRTGGNYG. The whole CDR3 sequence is CASSRTGGNYGYTF.

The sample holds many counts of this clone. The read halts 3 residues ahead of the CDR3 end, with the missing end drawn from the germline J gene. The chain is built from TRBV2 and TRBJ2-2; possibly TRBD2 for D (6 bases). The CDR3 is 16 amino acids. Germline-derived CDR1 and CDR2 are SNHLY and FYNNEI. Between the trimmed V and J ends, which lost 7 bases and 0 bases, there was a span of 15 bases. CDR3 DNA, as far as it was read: TGTGCCAGCACCCTTCAAGGCGGGACGAACACCGGGGAG. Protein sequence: CASTLQGGTNTGE. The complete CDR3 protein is CASTLQGGTNTGELFF. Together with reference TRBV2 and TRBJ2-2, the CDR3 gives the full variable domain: EPEVTQTPSHQVTQMGQEVILRCVPISNHLYFYWYRQILGQKVEFLVSFYNNEISEKSEIFDDQFSVERPDGSNFTLKIRSTKLEDSAMYFCASTLQGGTNTGELFFGEGSRLTVL.

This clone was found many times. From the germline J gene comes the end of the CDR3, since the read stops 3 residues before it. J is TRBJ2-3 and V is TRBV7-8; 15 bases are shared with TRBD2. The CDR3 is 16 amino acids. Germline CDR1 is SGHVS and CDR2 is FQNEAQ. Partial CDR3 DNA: TGTGCCAGCAGCTTTCGGACTAGCGGGAGGGAAGGAACG. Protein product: CASSFRTSGREGT. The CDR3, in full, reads CASSFRTSGREGTQYF.

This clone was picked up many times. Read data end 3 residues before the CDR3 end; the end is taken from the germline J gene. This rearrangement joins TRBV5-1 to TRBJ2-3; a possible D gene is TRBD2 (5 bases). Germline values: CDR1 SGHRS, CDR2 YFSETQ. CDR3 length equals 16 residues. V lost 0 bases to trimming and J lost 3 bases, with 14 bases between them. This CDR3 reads CASSLARSGSTDTQYF. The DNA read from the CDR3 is TGCGCCAGCAGCTTGGCACGGAGCGGCAGTACAGATACG.

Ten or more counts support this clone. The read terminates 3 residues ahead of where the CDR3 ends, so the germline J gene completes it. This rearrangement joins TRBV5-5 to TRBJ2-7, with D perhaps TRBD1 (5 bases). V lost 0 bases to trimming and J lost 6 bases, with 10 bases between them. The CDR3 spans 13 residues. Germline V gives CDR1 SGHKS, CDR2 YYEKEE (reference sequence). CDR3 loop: CASSLAFGAEQYF. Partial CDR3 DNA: TGTGCCAGCAGCTTGGCCTTTGGGGCCGAG.